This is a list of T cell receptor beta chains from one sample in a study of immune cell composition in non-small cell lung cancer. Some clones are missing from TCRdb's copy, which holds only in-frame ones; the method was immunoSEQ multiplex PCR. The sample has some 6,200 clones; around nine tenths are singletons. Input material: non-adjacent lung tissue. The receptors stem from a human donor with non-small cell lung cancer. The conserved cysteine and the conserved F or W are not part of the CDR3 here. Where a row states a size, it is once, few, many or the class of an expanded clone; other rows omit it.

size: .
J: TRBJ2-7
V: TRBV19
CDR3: ASQEAGGDEQY

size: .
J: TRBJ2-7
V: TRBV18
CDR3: ASSPGTSLEQY

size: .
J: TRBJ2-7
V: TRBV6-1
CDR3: ASNTFQGASYEQY

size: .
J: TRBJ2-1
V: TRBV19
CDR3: ASSISSQAKNNEQF

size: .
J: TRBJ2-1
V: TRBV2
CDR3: ASSDPAAGRNEQF

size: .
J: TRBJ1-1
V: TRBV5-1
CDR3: ASGPSSLNTEAF

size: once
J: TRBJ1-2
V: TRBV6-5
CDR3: ASSYVGNYGYT

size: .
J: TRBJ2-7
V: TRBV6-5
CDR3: ASSYTGRLLYEQY

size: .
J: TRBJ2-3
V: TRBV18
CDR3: ASSPQTGGGTDTQY

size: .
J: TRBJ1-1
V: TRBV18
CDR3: ASSPGKGQGAAFTEAF

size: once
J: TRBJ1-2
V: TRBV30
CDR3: AWSTRGGYGYT